A selection of T cell receptor beta chains follows, all from one sample in a study of cytomegalovirus exposure and HLA in healthy donors. Libraries were prepared by immunoSEQ multiplex PCR; TCRdb keeps only in-frame clonotypes and omits some of them. The profile shows 150,000 to 180,000 clones, roughly 86% of them singletons. Sequenced sample: PBMCs. All receptors come from a human donor in good health. The CDR3 runs from the conserved cysteine through the conserved F or W. The D gene is left open where the match is weak. Part of the rows lack a size; the others show once, few, many or a class for expanded clones.

d_call clone_size j_call v_call cdr3_nt cdr3_aa
TRBD1 - TRBJ2-7 TRBV7-3 TGTGCCAGCAGCTCCCACCGGACAGGGCAATGGGTGGGCGGCGAGCAGTACTTC CASSSHRTGQWVGGEQYF
- - TRBJ1-2 TRBV7-8 TGTGCCAGCAGCTCGCCCCCAGGGTTCCATGGCTACACCTTC CASSSPPGFHGYTF
- - TRBJ2-3 TRBV4-2 TGTGCCAGCTCCGAGAACGCAATGGGCACAGATACGCAGTATTTT CASSENAMGTDTQYF
TRBD2 once TRBJ2-1 TRBV30 TGTGCCTGGAGTGTTCGGGAAATACCGGGACTAGCTTATTCTCCCTCCTACAATGAGCAGTTCTTC CAWSVREIPGLAYSPSYNEQFF
TRBD1 - TRBJ1-1 TRBV2 TGTGCCAGCAGTCGGGACAGGGGGTCTGAAGCTTTCTTT CASSRDRGSEAFF
- - TRBJ1-2 TRBV5-1 TGCGCCAGCAGCTTGGGTTTCTCCAACTATGGCTACACCTTC CASSLGFSNYGYTF
- - TRBJ2-7 TRBV19 TGTGCCAGTAGCACCGGACAGGGAGGGAGCGAGCAGTACTTC CASSTGQGGSEQYF
- - TRBJ1-5 TRBV5-5 TGTGCCAGCAGCGCCTATAGCAATCAGCCCCAGCATTTT CASSAYSNQPQHF
- once TRBJ1-5 TRBV28 TGTGCCAGCAGTTTAAGATTAGTAACTCAGGGCCAGCATTTT CASSLRLVTQGQHF
- - TRBJ1-6 TRBV4-3 TGCGCCAGCAGCCCGGTCATGGGGGCGGATTCACCCCTCCACTTT CASSPVMGADSPLHF
TRBD2 once TRBJ2-5 TRBV25-1 TGTGCCAGCATGGGCGGGGGCCAAGAGACCCAGTACTTC CASMGGGQETQYF
TRBD1 - TRBJ2-1 TRBV6-1 TGTGCCAGCAGTGAAGGACAGGGGAATAGGAATGAGCAGTTCTTC CASSEGQGNRNEQFF
- - TRBJ1-1 TRBV10-2 TGCGCCAGCAGTGGACAGGCGAACACTGAAGCTTTCTTT CASSGQANTEAFF
- - TRBJ2-1 TRBV13 TGTGCCAGCAGCTTTGGCCGAGGGCTCAATGAGCAGTTCTTC CASSFGRGLNEQFF
- - TRBJ2-1 TRBV7-2 TGTGCCAGCAGTTTACTAGCCTTTGAGCAGTTCTTC CASSLLAFEQFF
- - TRBJ2-5 TRBV11-2 TGTGCCAGCAGGACACCACGGCAGAGAGAGACCCAGTACTTC CASRTPRQRETQYF
- - TRBJ2-1 TRBV27 TGTGCCAGCAGTTCCTCAGGGATTTCCTACAATGAGCAGTTCTTC CASSSSGISYNEQFF
TRBD1 - TRBJ1-2 TRBV7-9 TGTGCCAGCAGCTTAATCGCGGGGACAGATAACTATGGCTACACCTTC CASSLIAGTDNYGYTF
- few TRBJ1-1 TRBV7-3 TGTGCCAGCAGCTTAACGGGGGGTTACACTGAAGCTTTCTTT CASSLTGGYTEAFF